Listed here are 3 T cell receptor beta chains from one sample, sequenced in a study of CD8 T cells in ankylosing spondylitis. One entry per CDR3 protein results from TCRdb running MiXCR on the 5' RACE reads. The table records about 130,000 distinct CDR3 sequences, approximately 10% of them present only once. Sequencing was performed on blood, either unsorted or a sorted T cell fraction (not recorded which). These receptors were obtained from a male donor with ankylosing spondylitis or in good health (not recorded which).

V is TRBV20-1 and J is TRBJ2-2, with D possibly matching TRBD2 (6 bases). Germline loops: CDR1 DFQATT, CDR2 SNEGSKA (reference sequence). There are 15 residues in the CDR3. Trimming took 3 bases from V and 4 from J, leaving 15 bases between them. CDR3 residues: CSARTPWGVTGELFF. In DNA form, the CDR3 reads TGCAGTGCTAGGACCCCTTGGGGGGTCACCGGGGAGCTGTTTTTT.

This clonotype was detected ten times or more. The V and J genes are TRBV28 and TRBJ2-2; 7 bases fit TRBD2. Germline CDR1 is MDHEN and CDR2 is SYDVKM. After removal of 8 bases from V and 8 bases from J, the junction contained 8 bases not matched to a gene. This CDR3 has 13 amino acids. The CDR3 sequence is CASGGGTAGELFF. CDR3 in DNA: TGTGCCAGCGGGGGGGGAACAGCAGGGGAGCTGTTTTTT.

This clonotype was counted ten times or more. The chain combines TRBV6-1 with TRBJ2-1; 10 positions match TRBD2. Trimming took 6 bases from V and 9 from J; bases not matched to a gene: 11. Germline V lookup: CDR1 MNHNS, CDR2 SASEGT. The CDR3 is 15 residues long. The CDR3 DNA follows: TGTGCCAGCAGGGGAGCGGGAGGGCCTGTAGGTGAGCAGTTCTTC. Its protein product is CASRGAGGPVGEQFF.